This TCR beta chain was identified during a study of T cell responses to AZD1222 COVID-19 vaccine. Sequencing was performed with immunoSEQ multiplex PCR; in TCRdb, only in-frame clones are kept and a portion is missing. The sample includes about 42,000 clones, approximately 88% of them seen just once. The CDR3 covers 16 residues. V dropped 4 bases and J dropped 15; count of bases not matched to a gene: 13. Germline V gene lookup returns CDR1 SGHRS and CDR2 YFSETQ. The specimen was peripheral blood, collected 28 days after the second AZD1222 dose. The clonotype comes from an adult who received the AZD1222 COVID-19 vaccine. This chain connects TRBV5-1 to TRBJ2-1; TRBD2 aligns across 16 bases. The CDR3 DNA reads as TGCGCCAGCAGCCCCAACTCGGGACTAGCGGGAGGGCCTCGGTTCTTC. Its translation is CASSPNSGLAGGPRFF. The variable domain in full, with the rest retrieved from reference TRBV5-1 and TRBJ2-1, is KAGVTQTPRYLIKTRGQQVTLSCSPISGHRSVSWYQQTPGQGLQFLFEYFSETQRNKGNFPGRFSGRQFSNSRSEMNVSTLELGDSALYLCASSPNSGLAGGPRFFGPGTRLTVL.